The rows below give T cell receptor beta chains drawn from one sample of a study of blood T cell repertoires in COVID-19. Clones were read by immunoSEQ multiplex PCR, and TCRdb kept only the in-frame ones, dropping some. This table has tens of thousands of clones, about 80% appearing once. The material sequenced was peripheral blood. These TCRs come from a human donor in a cohort sampled during active COVID-19. CDR3s include the opening cysteine and the closing phenylalanine or tryptophan. The order of the fields is D gene, V gene, clone size, J gene, CDR3 protein, CDR3 DNA. D genes are given only for firm matches. Not every row has a clone size; where given, it reads once, few, many or a size class.

d_gene: .; v_gene: TRBV5-8; abundance: .; j_gene: TRBJ2-3; CDR3aa: CASSLVRADTQYF; CDR3nt: TGTGCCAGCAGCTTGGTACGGGCAGATACGCAGTATTTT
d_gene: TRBD1; v_gene: TRBV19; abundance: .; j_gene: TRBJ2-1; CDR3aa: CASGQGGEQFF; CDR3nt: TGTGCCAGTGGACAGGGAGGTGAGCAGTTCTTC
d_gene: TRBD1; v_gene: TRBV9; abundance: .; j_gene: TRBJ1-3; CDR3aa: CASSVGTGKINTIYF; CDR3nt: TGTGCCAGCAGCGTCGGGACAGGAAAAATAAACACCATATATTTT
d_gene: TRBD2; v_gene: TRBV6-5; abundance: .; j_gene: TRBJ2-1; CDR3aa: CASSYAGLANNEQFF; CDR3nt: TGTGCCAGCAGTTACGCCGGACTAGCGAACAATGAGCAGTTCTTC
d_gene: TRBD1; v_gene: TRBV19; abundance: .; j_gene: TRBJ1-5; CDR3aa: CASSTTRTGTTPQHF; CDR3nt: TGTGCCAGTAGTACAACCAGGACAGGGACTACGCCCCAGCATTTT
d_gene: TRBD1; v_gene: TRBV10-1; abundance: .; j_gene: TRBJ2-7; CDR3aa: CASSEGTGHGRYEQYF; CDR3nt: TGCGCCAGCAGTGAGGGGACAGGGCATGGAAGATACGAGCAGTACTTC
d_gene: .; v_gene: TRBV6-1; abundance: .; j_gene: TRBJ1-5; CDR3aa: CASSGIQGTGNQPQHF; CDR3nt: TGTGCCAGCAGTGGAATACAGGGAACGGGCAATCAGCCCCAGCATTTT
d_gene: TRBD2; v_gene: TRBV27; abundance: .; j_gene: TRBJ2-2; CDR3aa: CASSYTSGGANGELFF; CDR3nt: TGTGCCAGCAGTTACACTAGCGGGGGGGCTAACGGGGAGCTGTTTTTT
d_gene: .; v_gene: TRBV29-1; abundance: medium-sized; j_gene: TRBJ1-1; CDR3aa: CSVEDGGYTEAFF; CDR3nt: TGCAGCGTTGAAGATGGGGGCTACACTGAAGCTTTCTTT
d_gene: .; v_gene: TRBV28; abundance: few; j_gene: TRBJ2-1; CDR3aa: CAILGHQSYNEQFF; CDR3nt: TGTGCCATCCTGGGACACCAGTCCTACAATGAGCAGTTCTTC
d_gene: TRBD1; v_gene: TRBV28; abundance: .; j_gene: TRBJ1-2; CDR3aa: CASSSGQGVFGYTF; CDR3nt: TGTGCCAGCAGCTCCGGACAGGGGGTGTTTGGCTACACCTTC
d_gene: .; v_gene: TRBV18; abundance: .; j_gene: TRBJ1-5; CDR3aa: CASSPLGPGGSVAQHF; CDR3nt: TGTGCCAGCTCACCACTTGGTCCCGGGGGGAGTGTGGCCCAGCATTTT
d_gene: .; v_gene: TRBV27; abundance: .; j_gene: TRBJ1-6; CDR3aa: CASSLFTPSAGSYNSPLHF; CDR3nt: TGTGCCAGCAGTTTATTCACACCGTCCGCGGGCTCCTATAATTCACCCCTCCACTTT
d_gene: TRBD1; v_gene: TRBV4-3; abundance: .; j_gene: TRBJ1-2; CDR3aa: CASRGDRGGSGYTF; CDR3nt: TGCGCCAGCAGGGGGGACAGGGGGGGGTCTGGCTACACCTTC
d_gene: TRBD1; v_gene: TRBV19; abundance: .; j_gene: TRBJ2-7; CDR3aa: CASSIRGQGDEQYF; CDR3nt: TGTGCCAGTAGTATAAGGGGACAGGGGGACGAGCAGTACTTC
d_gene: .; v_gene: TRBV5-4; abundance: .; j_gene: TRBJ1-3; CDR3aa: CASSLTGGNTIYF; CDR3nt: TGTGCCAGCAGCTTAACAGGCGGAAACACCATATATTTT
d_gene: .; v_gene: TRBV5-1; abundance: .; j_gene: TRBJ2-3; CDR3aa: CASSLGGSGPDTQYF; CDR3nt: TGCGCCAGCAGCTTGGGCGGGTCCGGCCCAGATACGCAGTATTTT